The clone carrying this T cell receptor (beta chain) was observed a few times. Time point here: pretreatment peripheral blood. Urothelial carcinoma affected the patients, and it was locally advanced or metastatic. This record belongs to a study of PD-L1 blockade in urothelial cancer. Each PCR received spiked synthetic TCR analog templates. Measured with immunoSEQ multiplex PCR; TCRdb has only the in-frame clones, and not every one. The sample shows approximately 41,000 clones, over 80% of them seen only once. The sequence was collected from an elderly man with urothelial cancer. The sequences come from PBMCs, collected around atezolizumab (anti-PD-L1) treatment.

CDR3: CASSPRQGAGVEAFF. CDR3 DNA sequence: TGTGCCAGCAGCCCGCGACAGGGGGCGGGTGTTGAAGCTTTCTTT. The chain combines TRBV7-9 with TRBJ1-1; 10 positions match TRBD1. The J segment lost 7 bases and the V segment lost 5 bases, leaving 10 bases of the junction unmatched. Germline V CDR1 and CDR2: SEHNR, FQNEAQ (reference sequence). The CDR3 runs 15 residues.